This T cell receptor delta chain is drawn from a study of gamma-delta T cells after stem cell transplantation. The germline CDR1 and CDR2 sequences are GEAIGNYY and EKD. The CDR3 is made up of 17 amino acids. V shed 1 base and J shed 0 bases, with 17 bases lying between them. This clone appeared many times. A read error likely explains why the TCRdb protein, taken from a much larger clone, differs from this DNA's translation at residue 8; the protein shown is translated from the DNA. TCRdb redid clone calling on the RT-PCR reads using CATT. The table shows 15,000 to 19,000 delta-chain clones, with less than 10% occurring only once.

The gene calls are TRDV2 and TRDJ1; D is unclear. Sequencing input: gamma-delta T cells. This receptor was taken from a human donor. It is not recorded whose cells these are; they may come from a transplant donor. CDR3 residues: CACDTVGALAYTDKLIF. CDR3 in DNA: TGTGCCTGTGACACAGTCGGGGCTCTGGCCTACACCGATAAACTCATCTTT.